These T cell receptor beta chains were read from a single sample in a study of early T cells in non-severe SARS-CoV-2 infection. TCRdb re-analysed the 5' RACE reads in MiXCR, keeping a single row per CDR3 protein. The top ten clones hold about 6% of a sample with 65,000 to 90,000 distinct CDR3 sequences, 10% to 15% of them seen once. Specimen: whole blood. These receptors originate from an adult who was a healthcare worker with PCR-confirmed SARS-CoV-2 infection or an uninfected control (not recorded which). CDR3s include the opening cysteine and the closing phenylalanine or tryptophan.

j_call | v_call | cdr3_aa
TRBJ2-5 | TRBV30 | CAWSVRAGIETQYF
TRBJ2-1 | TRBV5-6 | CASSFQGTDNEQFF
TRBJ2-6 | TRBV2 | CASLAGAPGANVLTF
TRBJ2-7 | TRBV29-1 | CSVDQPGGVEQYF
TRBJ2-5 | TRBV4-2 | CASSQGSSGMETQYF
TRBJ1-1 | TRBV27 | CASSSGRVWGQGTNTEAFF
TRBJ1-1 | TRBV7-3 | CASSLAGQDTEAFF
TRBJ2-1 | TRBV4-2 | CASSQDRGWDEQFF
TRBJ2-6 | TRBV7-8 | CASSFGTGPGANVLTF
TRBJ2-5 | TRBV3-1 | CASSQARRRVLGGQETQYF
TRBJ2-7 | TRBV2 | CASSSDRGSEQYF
TRBJ2-5 | TRBV11-2 | CASSLGPRGYQETQYF
TRBJ2-7 | TRBV20-1 | CSARDKSGPYEQYF
TRBJ1-3 | TRBV11-2 | CASSSIRLSASGNTIYF
TRBJ2-5 | TRBV5-1 | CASSPTDGYTRGNQETQYF
TRBJ2-1 | TRBV29-1 | CSVEEGRNEQFF
TRBJ2-1 | TRBV20-1 | CSAPDLGTGVGNEQFF
TRBJ2-3 | TRBV9 | CVSSVGSTDTQYF
TRBJ2-3 | TRBV7-2 | CASSTQGEDTQYF
TRBJ1-5 | TRBV4-3 | CASSQDRASNQPQHF
TRBJ2-5 | TRBV7-9 | CASSLGTSGETQYF
TRBJ2-7 | TRBV10-3 | CAISDSGHYEQYF